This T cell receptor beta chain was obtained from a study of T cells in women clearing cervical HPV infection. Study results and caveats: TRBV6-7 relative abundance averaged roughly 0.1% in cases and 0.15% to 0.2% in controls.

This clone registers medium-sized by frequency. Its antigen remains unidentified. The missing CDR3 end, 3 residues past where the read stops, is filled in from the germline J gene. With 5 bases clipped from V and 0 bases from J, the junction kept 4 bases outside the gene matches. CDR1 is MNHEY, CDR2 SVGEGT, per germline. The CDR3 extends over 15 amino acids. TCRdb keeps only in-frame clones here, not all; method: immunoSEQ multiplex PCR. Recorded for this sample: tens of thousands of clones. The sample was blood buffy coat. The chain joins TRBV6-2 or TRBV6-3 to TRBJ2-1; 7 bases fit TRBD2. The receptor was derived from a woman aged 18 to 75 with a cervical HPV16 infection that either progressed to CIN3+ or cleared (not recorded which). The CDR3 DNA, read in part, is TGTGCCAGCAGTCCTAGCGGAAGCTCCTACAATGAG. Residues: CASSPSGSSYNE. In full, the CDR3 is CASSPSGSSYNEQFF.